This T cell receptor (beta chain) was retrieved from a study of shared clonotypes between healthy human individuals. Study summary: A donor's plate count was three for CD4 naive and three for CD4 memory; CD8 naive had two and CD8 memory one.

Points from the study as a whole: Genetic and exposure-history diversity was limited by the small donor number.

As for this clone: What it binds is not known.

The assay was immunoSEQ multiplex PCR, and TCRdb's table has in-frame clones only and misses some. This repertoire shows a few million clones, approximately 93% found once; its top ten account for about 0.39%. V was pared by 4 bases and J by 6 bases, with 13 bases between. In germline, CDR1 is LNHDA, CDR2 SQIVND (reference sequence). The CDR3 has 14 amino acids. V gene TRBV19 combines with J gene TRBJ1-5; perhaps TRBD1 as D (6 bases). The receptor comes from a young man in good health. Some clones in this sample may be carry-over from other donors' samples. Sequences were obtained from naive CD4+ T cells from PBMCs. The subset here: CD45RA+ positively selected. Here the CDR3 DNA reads TGTGCCAGTAGTACCACAGGGATGGGTCAGCCCCAGCATTTT. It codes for CASSTTGMGQPQHF.